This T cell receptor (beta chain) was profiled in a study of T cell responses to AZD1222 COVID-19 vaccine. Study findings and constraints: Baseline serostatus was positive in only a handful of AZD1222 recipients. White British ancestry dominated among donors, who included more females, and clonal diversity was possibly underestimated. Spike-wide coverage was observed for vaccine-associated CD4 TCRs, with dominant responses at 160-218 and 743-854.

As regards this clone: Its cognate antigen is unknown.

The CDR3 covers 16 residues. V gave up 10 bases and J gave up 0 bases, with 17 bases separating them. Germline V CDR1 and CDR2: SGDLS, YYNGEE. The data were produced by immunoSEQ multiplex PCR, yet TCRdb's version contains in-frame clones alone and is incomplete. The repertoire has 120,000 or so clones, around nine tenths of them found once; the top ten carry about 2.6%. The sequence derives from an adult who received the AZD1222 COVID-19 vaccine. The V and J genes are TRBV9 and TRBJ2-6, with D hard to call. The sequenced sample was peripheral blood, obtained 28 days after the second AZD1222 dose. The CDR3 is CAGEPDPSSGANVLTF. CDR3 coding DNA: TGTGCCGGGGAACCGGACCCCAGCTCTGGGGCCAACGTCCTGACTTTC. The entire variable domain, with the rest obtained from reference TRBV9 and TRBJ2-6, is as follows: DSGVTQTPKHLITATGQRVTLRCSPRSGDLSVYWYQQSLDQGLQFLIQYYNGEERAKGNILERFSAQQFPDLHSELNLSSLELGDSALYFCAGEPDPSSGANVLTFGAGSRLTVL.